Listed here are 24 T cell receptor beta chains from one sample, sequenced in a study of OX40 agonist ivuxolimab in advanced cancers. Measured with immunoSEQ multiplex PCR; TCRdb has only the in-frame clones, and not every one. The sample contains around 94,000 clones, approximately 85% of which appear only once. Specimen: CD4+ or CD8+ T cells sorted from blood, collected in a trial of the OX40 agonist ivuxolimab. The receptor source for this set is an adult with an advanced solid tumor such as melanoma, head and neck, liver or kidney cancer.

The J gene is TRBJ2-1, the V gene TRBV6-5; the match to TRBD1 covers 9 bases. The germline gives CDR1 MNHEY, CDR2 SVGAGI. The CDR3 covers 15 residues. The V gene end was trimmed by 7 bases and the J gene end by 7 bases; junction bases not matched to a gene: 11. CDR3 DNA sequence: TGTGCCAGCAACGAACAGGGGGCTACCTCTAATGAGCAGTTCTTC. As protein: CASNEQGATSNEQFF.

The CDR3 DNA reads TGTGCCAGGACGGGACGGTTCGCGAGCACCGGGGAGCTGTTTTTT. This encodes CARTGRFASTGELFF. The chain couples TRBV30 to TRBJ2-2, with D perhaps TRBD1 or TRBD2 (5 bases each). CDR3 length equals 15 residues. Germline loops: CDR1 GTSNPN, CDR2 SVGIG (reference sequence). Trimming took off 8 bases at V and 4 bases at J, with 20 bases between the two ends.

This chain connects TRBV6-5 to TRBJ1-5; D might be TRBD1 (6 bases). V was trimmed by 5 bases and J by 7 bases, leaving 18 bases between them. This CDR3 contains 15 residues. From germline, CDR1 is MNHEY and CDR2 SVGAGI. The CDR3 loop reads CASSPAGGAGQPQHF. The DNA for the CDR3 is TGTGCCAGCAGTCCGGCGGGGGGCGCGGGGCAGCCCCAGCATTTT.

The CDR3 region is CASSAGGRATATDTQYF. CDR3 nucleotide sequence: TGTGCCAGCAGCGCCGGAGGACGCGCCACAGCCACAGATACGCAGTATTTT. This sequence joins TRBV9 and TRBJ2-3; tentative D call: TRBD2 (5 bases). V was pared by 3 bases and J by 2 bases, with 19 bases between. The CDR3 runs to 17 residues. Germline V gene sequence: CDR1 SGDLS, CDR2 YYNGEE.

This chain connects TRBV6-5 to TRBJ2-5; D is undetermined. Germline CDR1 MNHEY, CDR2 SVGAGI. This CDR3 has 13 residues. V lost 6 bases and J 4 bases, leaving 12 bases between the germline ends. The CDR3 bases are TGTGCCAGCAGCCCAAACGCGAGAGAGACCCAGTACTTC. As protein: CASSPNARETQYF.

This sequence joins TRBV7-9 and TRBJ2-7, with 9 bases aligning to TRBD2. Germline loops: CDR1 SEHNR, CDR2 FQNEAQ (reference sequence). Trimming cost V 5 bases and J 4 bases; bases outside gene matches: 9. This CDR3 is built from 15 residues. The CDR3 nucleotides read TGTGCCAGCAGCCCTTATAGCGGGAGATCATACGAGCAGTACTTC. Translation gives CASSPYSGRSYEQYF. The whole variable domain, remainder taken from reference TRBV7-9 and TRBJ2-7, is DTGVSQNPRHKITKRGQNVTFRCDPISEHNRLYWYRQTLGQGPEFLTYFQNEAQLEKSRLLSDRFSAERPKGSFSTLEIQRTEQGDSAMYLCASSPYSGRSYEQYFGPGTRLTVT.

This clone is termed medium-sized. The chain combines TRBV5-6 with TRBJ2-7, with TRBD1 identical over 7 bases. The CDR3 is 14 residues long. V gave up 4 bases and J gave up 3 bases; unmatched junction bases: 7. Germline V gene data show CDR1 as SGHDT and CDR2 as YYEEEE. The CDR3 bases are TGTGCCAGCAGCCTGCCGACAGGGAGCTACGAGCAGTACTTC. Amino acid sequence: CASSLPTGSYEQYF.

On this clone itself: The junction departs from the called germline gene at one end, perhaps through a read error. The V and J genes are TRBV28 and TRBJ2-7; 12 bases are shared with TRBD2. Per the germline V gene, CDR1 is MDHEN and CDR2 is SYDVKM. The CDR3 has 15 amino acids. CDR3 amino acids: CASSELAGGKNERYF. As DNA, the CDR3 is TGTGCCAGCAGCGAACTAGCGGGAGGAAAGAACGAGCGGTACTTC. The whole variable domain, remainder taken from reference TRBV28 and TRBJ2-7, is DVKVTQSSRYLVKRTGEKVFLECVQDMDHENMFWYRQDPGLGLRLIYFSYDVKMKEKGDIPEGYSVSREKKERFSLILESASTNQTSMYLCASSELAGGKNERYFGPGTRLTVT.

The chain recombines TRBV21-1 with TRBJ2-5; whether TRBD2, the table's D call, matches the DNA was not checked. TRBV21-1 represents a pseudogene. The length of the CDR3 is 16 residues. The CDR3 DNA follows: TGTGCCAGCAGCAGGACTAGCGGGAGAATCCAAGAGACCCAGTACTTC. Translating gives CASSRTSGRIQETQYF.

This rearrangement joins TRBV5-1 to TRBJ2-4, with TRBD1 matching 9 bases. The CDR3 has 14 amino acids. V dropped 4 bases and J dropped 4; count of bases not matched to a gene: 3. The germline CDR1 and CDR2 sequences are SGHRS and YFSETQ. CDR3 nucleotides: TGCGCCAGCAGCCTGGACAGGGGTAAAAACATTCAGTACTTC. This encodes CASSLDRGKNIQYF.

The chain links TRBV29-1 to TRBJ2-7, with D possibly TRBD1 on 6 matching bases. CDR1 is SQVTM and CDR2 is ANQGSEA in the germline V gene. The CDR3 runs 13 residues. Trimming took off 7 bases at V and 2 bases at J, with 15 bases between the two ends. CDR3: CSGGDRFAYEQYF. DNA for the CDR3: TGCAGCGGTGGTGACAGGTTCGCCTACGAGCAGTACTTC.

The chain couples TRBV5-1 to TRBJ1-1, with TRBD1 matching over 10 bases. Germline V gives CDR1 SGHRS, CDR2 YFSETQ. Trimming took 0 bases from V and 5 from J; bases not matched to a gene: 4. CDR3 length: 15 amino acids. Written as DNA, the CDR3 is TGCGCCAGCAGCTTGGGAGGGACAGGGGTAACTGAAGCTTTCTTT. Its protein product is CASSLGGTGVTEAFF.

The chain joins TRBV28 to TRBJ2-6, with D tentatively TRBD2 (6 bases). The germline CDR1 and CDR2 sequences are MDHEN and SYDVKM. The CDR3 sequence is 16 residues long. V dropped 9 bases and J dropped 0 bases, with 15 bases sitting between them. CDR3 residues: CASKLQDYSGANVLTF. The CDR3 DNA reads as TGTGCCAGTAAACTACAGGACTACTCTGGGGCCAACGTCCTGACTTTC.

This clone was detected only once. The chain is built from TRBV7-2 and TRBJ2-1; D possibly uses TRBD1 or TRBD2 (5 bases each). The CDR3 totals 13 residues. Germline loops: CDR1 SGHTA, CDR2 FQGNSA. The ends were cut back, 0 bases at V and 9 bases at J, with 9 bases in the middle. CDR3 in DNA: TGTGCCAGCAGCTTAGCGTGGGGGAGTGAGCAGTTCTTC. Its translation is CASSLAWGSEQFF.

This sequence joins TRBV9 and TRBJ1-6; 8 bases align to TRBD1. Trimming at V came to 3 bases and at J to 7 bases, leaving 6 bases not matched to a gene. Germline V CDR1 and CDR2: SGDLS, YYNGEE. The CDR3 is 15 amino acids. For the CDR3, the DNA is TGTGCCAGCAGCGCCGGACAGGGAAAGAATTCACCCCTCCACTTT. This translates into CASSAGQGKNSPLHF. The variable domain in full, with the rest retrieved from reference TRBV9 and TRBJ1-6, is DSGVTQTPKHLITATGQRVTLRCSPRSGDLSVYWYQQSLDQGLQFLIQYYNGEERAKGNILERFSAQQFPDLHSELNLSSLELGDSALYFCASSAGQGKNSPLHFGNGTRLTVT.

The V and J genes are TRBV10-3 and TRBJ2-7; TRBD2 matches 12 bases. The CDR3 spans 12 residues. Germline V gene data show CDR1 as ENHRY and CDR2 as SYGVKD. V lost 6 bases, J lost 7 bases, and 1 base stayed unmatched. Here the CDR3 DNA reads TGTGCCATCAGGACTAGCGGGAGTGAGCAGTACTTC. Translating it yields CAIRTSGSEQYF.

The rearrangement links TRBV30 to TRBJ1-5; 10 bases are shared with TRBD1. The CDR3 has 15 residues. V dropped 0 bases and J dropped 7; count of bases not matched to a gene: 6. Per germline, CDR1 GTSNPN and CDR2 SVGIG (reference sequence). CDR3 loop: CAWSVRDRGRQPQHF. The CDR3 nucleotides are TGTGCCTGGAGTGTACGGGACAGGGGAAGGCAGCCCCAGCATTTT.

The chain uses TRBV19 and TRBJ2-6; no definite D call. This CDR3 has 15 residues. Germline lookup yields CDR1 LNHDA and CDR2 SQIVND (reference sequence). V lost 3 bases, J lost 2 bases, and 8 bases lay in between. The CDR3 DNA sequence: TGTGCCAGTAGTATCCCCGAAGCTGGGGCCAACGTCCTGACTTTC. It codes for CASSIPEAGANVLTF.

This clone was detected once. The chain is built from TRBV6-6 and TRBJ1-1, with D perhaps TRBD1 (6 bases). The CDR3 covers 14 residues. V was shortened by 10 bases and J by 1 base, with 16 bases between the two germline ends. The germline V gene encodes CDR1 MNHNY and CDR2 SVGAGI (reference sequence). The CDR3 sequence is CAISRQVGNTEAFF. The DNA of the CDR3 is TGTGCCATCAGCCGACAGGTAGGGAACACTGAAGCTTTCTTT.

This sequence joins TRBV27 and TRBJ2-5; D unresolved. Germline CDR1 MNHEY, CDR2 SMNVEV (reference sequence). The V end lost 2 bases, the J end lost 0 bases, and 4 bases lay between the germline ends. CDR3 size: 13 residues. The CDR3 DNA sequence: TGTGCCAGCAGTTTACTGTACCAAGAGACCCAGTACTTC. It encodes CASSLLYQETQYF.

The chain joins TRBV5-4 to TRBJ2-5; 12 bases align to TRBD2. The better agreement between TRBJ2-7 and the DNA end casts doubt on the J call. From germline, CDR1 is SGHNT and CDR2 YYREEE (reference sequence). The CDR3 is 15 amino acids. The CDR3 sequence is CASSLRLAGDYEQYF. CDR3 bases: TGTGCCAGCAGCTTAAGACTAGCGGGAGACTACGAGCAGTACTTC.

The chain links TRBV21-1 to TRBJ2-3; the tabulated D call, TRBD2, remains unverified against the DNA. TRBV21-1 is a known pseudogene. This CDR3 is 16 amino acids long. The CDR3 sequence is CASSDTSGISTDTQYF. The CDR3 DNA is TGTGCCAGCAGCGACACTAGTGGCATTAGCACAGATACGCAGTATTTT.

J is TRBJ2-3 and V is TRBV5-4, with D possibly TRBD2 on 5 matching bases. CDR1 and CDR2 (germline): SGHNT, YYREEE (reference sequence). The CDR3 is 15 amino acids. The V and J ends lost 4 bases and 5 bases respectively, with 17 bases between them. This CDR3 reads CASSLTKRTGDTQYF. The CDR3 bases are TGTGCCAGCAGCCTAACTAAGCGGACGGGAGATACGCAGTATTTT.

The V gene is TRBV4-2, the J gene TRBJ2-3, with 10 bases matching TRBD2. V shed 0 bases, J shed 2 bases, and the junction held 5 bases outside the gene matches. Germline CDR1 LGHNA, CDR2 YNFKEQ. The CDR3 sequence is 17 residues long. As DNA, the CDR3 is TGTGCCAGCAGCCAAGATATAGCGGGAGGTCTCACAGATACGCAGTATTTT. Its protein is CASSQDIAGGLTDTQYF.